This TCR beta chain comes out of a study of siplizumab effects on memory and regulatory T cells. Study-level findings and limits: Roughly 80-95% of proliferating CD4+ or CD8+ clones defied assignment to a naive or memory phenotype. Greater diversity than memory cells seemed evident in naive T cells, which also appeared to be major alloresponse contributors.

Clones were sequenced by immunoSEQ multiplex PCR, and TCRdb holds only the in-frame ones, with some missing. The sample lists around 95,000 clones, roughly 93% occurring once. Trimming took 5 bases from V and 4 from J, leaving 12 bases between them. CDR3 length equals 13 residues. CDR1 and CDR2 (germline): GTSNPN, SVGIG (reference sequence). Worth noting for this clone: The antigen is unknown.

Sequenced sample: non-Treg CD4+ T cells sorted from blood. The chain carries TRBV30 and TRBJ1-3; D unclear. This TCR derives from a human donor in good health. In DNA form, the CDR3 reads TGTGCCTGGCCCTCTGCGGGGGGAAACACCATATATTTT. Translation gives CAWPSAGGNTIYF.